This TCR beta chain was recovered during a study of blood T cell repertoires in COVID-19. The wider study: The United States, Italy and Spain were the sources of the acute and convalescent COVID-19 samples. Sources were T cells, B-cell-depleted T cells, or PBMCs; the material itself was cDNA or gDNA.

Per the study methods: Amplification of reference gene primers provided the estimated nucleated cell counts. TCRdb's table, derived via immunoSEQ multiplex PCR, lists solely in-frame clones and lacks some. V, J and clone size are those of that table, while D and trimming were read from the DNA. The table shows approximately 270,000 clones, with approximately 86% occurring only once. This TCR was sampled from a man aged 35 to 55 with active or convalescent COVID-19. What was sequenced was peripheral blood.

The CDR3 reads CASSPDRGRTDTQYF. CDR3 coding DNA: TGCGCCAGCAGCCCGGACAGGGGGCGCACAGATACGCAGTATTTT. The V gene is TRBV5-1, the J gene TRBJ2-3; 11 nucleotides align to TRBD1. The V gene end was trimmed by 4 bases and the J gene end by 1 base; junction bases not matched to a gene: 2. Germline V CDR1 and CDR2: SGHRS, YFSETQ. The CDR3 is made up of 15 amino acids.